The entry below describes one T cell receptor beta chain. Its specificity is unknown. This specimen belongs to a study of cytomegalovirus exposure and HLA in healthy donors. In the study overall: An earlier analysis identified some 110 million unique TCR beta sequences in 170 million or so T cells.

The PCR used 60 Vbeta and 13 Jbeta primers. Repertoires were generated with immunoSEQ multiplex PCR, while TCRdb's copy carries only in-frame clones and drops some. The sample lists roughly 150,000 clones, 65% to 85% occurring once. Regarding the study as a whole: Associated with cytomegalovirus, according to the listing, were some 180 TCR beta chains. The analysis excluded some indistinguishable V segments, including TRBV6-2 and TRBV6-3. In a later analysis, DRB1 alleles had the most associated TCRs; HLA-C alleles the fewest.

This CDR3 is built from 14 residues. Deletions cut 8 bases from V and 0 bases from J, with 13 bases between. Germline CDR1 is MNHEY and CDR2 is SMNVEV (reference sequence). The receptor comes from a woman between 35 and 50 years old in good health and CMV-seropositive. The V gene is TRBV27, the J gene TRBJ1-1; D might be TRBD1 (5 bases). The sequenced sample was PBMCs. The DNA for the CDR3 is TGTGCCAGCTTTTCCAGGGTGATGAACACTGAAGCTTTCTTT. Amino acid sequence: CASFSRVMNTEAFF.